This TCR beta chain originates from a study of blood T cells in healthy people across ages (dated by TCRdb to the mid-2010s). Context from the whole study: In model experiments, template switching captured about one uniquely barcoded TCR beta cDNA molecule for every two T cells. The study analyzed two additional independent replicas of 1 million unique cDNA reads from the same blood draw for two donors, one aged 18 to 29 and one aged 80 or older. The study measured age-related changes in TCR beta repertoire diversity using deep sequencing normalized with unique cDNA molecular identifiers. The donors were divided into four age groups: young (average approximately 17 years), middle-aged (under 40), aged (approximately 62) and long-lived (82). To avoid experimental bias, donors of different ages were spread randomly across the sequencing lanes. Results and caveats for the whole study, not just this receptor: Conclusive comparison of naive and antigen-experienced compartments was prevented by the profiling of bulk unsorted PBMCs. Because the CMV infection status of the donors was unknown, age-related changes in expanded clonotypes may potentially have been confounded. Observed TCR beta diversity per million T cells fell roughly linearly with age, and a significant reduction was already apparent by age approximately 40. Compared with the aged group, more naive CD4+ T cells, fewer expanded clones and increased TCR diversity were shown by the long-lived group, suggesting age selection. The percentage of naive T cells measured by flow cytometry correlated strongly with observed TCR beta diversity. Estimates of total diversity based on one million sequenced T cells were regarded as lower bounds and as underestimates.

Preparation of the library involved 5' RACE. Sequenced on an Illumina HiSeq 2500. A second PCR of roughly 7 to 12 cycles was performed with a sample-barcoded 5' primer and a J-beta primer mix. Each TCR beta cDNA molecule received a unique molecular identifier from a template-switch 5' adaptor carrying 12 random nucleotides. Each sample yielded at least 3 million CDR3-containing paired-end reads. First-strand cDNA was synthesized from all RNA with the Mint cDNA synthesis kit, primed by a TRBC-specific oligonucleotide. All cDNA was treated with uracil-DNA glycosylase and then went through a first 18-cycle PCR with the universal primers M1SS and BC2_uni_R. The published analysis was carried out like this. Normalization of each sample was performed by random selection of 1 million high-quality reads, each carrying a distinct molecular identifier. Reads sharing molecular identifiers were discarded rather than binned into consensus sequences. CDR3 identification, clonotype clustering and error correction used MiTCR with a Q25 quality threshold and the strictest error-elimination algorithm. A nonparametric unseen species model with Euler transformation was used to estimate a lower bound on total TCR beta diversity. TCRdb's own reprocessing of the public reads used fastp at Q25 and MiXCR and kept productive beta chains. Each CDR3 protein appears once, grouped with its most common genes and DNA. The V and J calls reflect TCRdb's pipeline rather than the authors' work. The sample includes 920,000 or so distinct CDR3 sequences, with less than 50% observed a single time. Approximately 19% of the sample lies in the top ten.

On this clonotype: No cognate antigen has been identified for it. There are no base qualities to consult, and no much larger clone falls within one base.

Systemically healthy Caucasian individuals from Russia, 35 to 40 in total and aged 6 to 90 years, were included as donors. About 10 milliliters of peripheral blood were collected from each donor into EDTA-treated Vacutainer tubes. PBMCs were isolated by Ficoll-Paque density-gradient centrifugation, with at least 6 million obtained per sample. Trizol reagent was used to extract total RNA from the PBMCs, yielding at least 5 micrograms per sample. The percentages of naive CD45RAhigh/CD27high T cells were determined by flow cytometry on a PBMC aliquot from every donor. Including the terminal cysteine and phenylalanine, the CDR3 comprises 17 residues. Only CDR3 DNA remains: 51 bases, in frame from the first base. V drops 0 bases and J drops 0 bases, leaving 11 bases in between. From the germline V gene, CDR1 is ENHRY and CDR2 is SYGVKD.

The source material was blood. The receptor's source is a woman in her fifties or sixties in good health. This chain joins TRBV10-3 to TRBJ2-2; TRBD1 is possibly the D segment (5 matching bases). The sequence in DNA is TGTGCCATCAGTGAGTCGAAGGGGTTTGCGAACACCGGGGAGCTGTTTTTT. Its coded protein is CAISESKGFANTGELFF.